What follows are 21 T cell receptor beta chains derived from one specimen sequenced in a study of beta chain features in type 1 diabetes. The investigators reverse transcribed all of the isolated RNA, so they sequenced expressed TCRB transcripts. The table came from immunoSEQ multiplex PCR; TCRdb's copy has only in-frame clones and leaves some out. The table shows about 220,000 clones, with under 13% occurring only once. Source material: central memory CD4+ T cells from blood. The receptors come from a man aged 18 to 29 in good health.

This clone was seen repeatedly, ten times or more. The genes are TRBV28 and TRBJ2-1; 7 nucleotides match TRBD1. This CDR3 is 13 amino acids long. CDR1 and CDR2 from the germline V gene are MDHEN and SYDVKM. With V trimmed by 8 bases and J by 7 bases, 8 bases remained unmatched. The CDR3 loop reads CASGRQGLNEQFF. Written as DNA, the CDR3 is TGTGCCAGCGGGAGACAGGGTCTGAATGAGCAGTTCTTC.

This clone occurred a few times. The chain recombines TRBV5-4 with TRBJ1-4, with TRBD1 as a possible D gene (6 bases). Trimming pared 4 bases from V and 5 bases from J, leaving 9 bases between. This CDR3 is 13 amino acids long. The V gene's germline CDR1 is SGHNT and CDR2 YYREEE (reference sequence). The CDR3 region is CASSGQGNEKLFF. The CDR3 DNA sequence: TGTGCCAGCAGCGGTCAGGGGAATGAAAAACTGTTTTTT.

This clone showed up just a few times. The genes are TRBV5-1 and TRBJ2-6; D not certain. Germline CDR1 SGHRS, CDR2 YFSETQ. The CDR3 loop spans 17 amino acids. Between the trimmed V and J ends, which lost 0 bases and 0 bases, there was a span of 10 bases. This chain's CDR3 is CASSLALGNSGANVLTF. In nucleotides, the CDR3 is TGCGCCAGCAGCTTGGCACTGGGGAACTCTGGGGCCAACGTCCTGACTTTC. The whole variable domain, filled in from reference TRBV5-1 and TRBJ2-6, reads KAGVTQTPRYLIKTRGQQVTLSCSPISGHRSVSWYQQTPGQGLQFLFEYFSETQRNKGNFPGRFSGRQFSNSRSEMNVSTLELGDSALYLCASSLALGNSGANVLTFGAGSRLTVL.

The chain carries TRBV18 and TRBJ1-3, with TRBD1 matching over 7 bases. Per the germline V gene, CDR1 is KGHSH and CDR2 is LQKENI. The CDR3 loop spans 15 amino acids. V trimming: 8 bases; J trimming: 0 bases; junction bases outside the gene matches: 7. CDR3 nucleotide sequence: TGTGCCAGCGCTACAGGGGCTAACTCTGGAAACACCATATATTTT. The encoded protein is CASATGANSGNTIYF. Full variable domain (rest looked up from reference TRBV18 and TRBJ1-3): NAGVMQNPRHLVRRRGQEARLRCSPMKGHSHVYWYRQLPEEGLKFMVYLQKENIIDESGMPKERFSAEFPKEGPSILRIQQVVRGDSAAYFCASATGANSGNTIYFGEGSWLTVV.

This clone has at least ten counts. This chain links TRBV19 with TRBJ2-7; tentatively, D is TRBD1 (6 bases). Germline V gene data show CDR1 as LNHDA and CDR2 as SQIVND (reference sequence). The V gene lost 8 bases and the J gene lost 4 bases, with 9 bases spanning the gap. The length of the CDR3 is 11 residues. This CDR3 reads CASGRGYEQYF. The CDR3, as DNA: TGTGCCAGTGGCAGGGGATACGAGCAGTACTTC.

This sequence joins TRBV16 and TRBJ2-1, with 8 bases identical to TRBD2. Germline CDR1 reads KGHSY; CDR2 reads FQNENV. The CDR3 has 18 residues. With V trimmed by 5 bases and J by 4 bases, 16 bases remained unmatched. The CDR3 sequence is CASSDTSLSSGYYNEQFF. Written as DNA, the CDR3 is TGTGCCAGCAGCGACACTTCACTTTCTAGCGGGTATTACAATGAGCAGTTCTTC.

As regards this clone: The same CDR3 also results from other DNA sequences found in this sample. The V gene is TRBV13, the J gene TRBJ1-2; TRBD1 might be the D (5 bases). Germline values: CDR1 PRHDT, CDR2 FYEKMQ (reference sequence). Deletions cut 7 bases from V and 7 bases from J, with 19 bases between. The CDR3 contains 14 residues. In DNA form, the CDR3 reads TGTGCCAGCACCTCCAAAGGCCAGGGTGGTGGCTACACCTTC. Translating it yields CASTSKGQGGGYTF.

This clone has a count of ten or more. The CDR3 bases are TGTGCCATCAGGAAGGGACAGGGGGTGGTGGGCAGCACTGAAGCTTTCTTT. Translated: CAIRKGQGVVGSTEAFF. The rearrangement joins TRBV10-3 to TRBJ1-1; 11 nucleotides match TRBD1. Germline CDR1 and CDR2: ENHRY and SYGVKD. J was trimmed by 4 bases and V by 6 bases; bases with no gene match: 13. CDR3 length: 17 residues.

The chain carries TRBV7-6 and TRBJ2-3, with 8 nucleotides matching TRBD2. The CDR3 has 16 amino acids. The trim removed 0 bases at V and 7 bases at J, leaving 9 bases unmatched. Per the germline V gene, CDR1 is SGHVS and CDR2 is FNYEAQ. The DNA of the CDR3 is TGTGCCAGCAGCTTAGCTTGGACTAGCAGAAGCAATACGCAGTATTTT. Amino acid sequence: CASSLAWTSRSNTQYF.

The chain joins TRBV27 to TRBJ2-5; D tentatively fits TRBD1 or TRBD2 (5 bases each). The V and J ends lost 4 bases and 5 bases respectively, with 14 bases between them. The CDR3 runs 14 residues. Germline V lookup: CDR1 MNHEY, CDR2 SMNVEV (reference sequence). For the CDR3, the DNA is TGTGCCAGCAGTTCCGTCGGGGCCACTGAGACCCAGTACTTC. Amino acids: CASSSVGATETQYF.

V gene TRBV7-2 combines with J gene TRBJ2-7; D might be TRBD2 (6 bases). With 5 bases removed from V and 6 bases from J, the gap between germline ends came to 17 bases. The length of the CDR3 is 14 residues. Germline CDR1 is SGHTA and CDR2 is FQGNSA. CDR3: CASSLGGDAPEQYF. CDR3 in DNA: TGTGCCAGCAGCCTTGGAGGGGATGCTCCCGAGCAGTACTTC.

V is TRBV14 and J is TRBJ1-1, with D possibly matching TRBD1 (6 bases). This CDR3 region has 13 residues. CDR1 and CDR2 (germline): SGHDN, FVKESK. The V and J ends lost 2 bases and 10 bases respectively, with 14 bases between them. CDR3 nucleotide sequence: TGTGCCAGCAGCCAAATACAGGGAGCCGGAGCTTTCTTT. Residues: CASSQIQGAGAFF. The whole variable domain, remainder taken from reference TRBV14 and TRBJ1-1, is EAGVTQFPSHSVIEKGQTVTLRCDPISGHDNLYWYRRVMGKEIKFLLHFVKESKQDESGMPNNRFLAERTGGTYSTLKVQPAELEDSGVYFCASSQIQGAGAFFGQGTRLTVV.

This rearrangement joins TRBV7-2 to TRBJ2-7; TRBD2 matches at 7 bases. The CDR3 covers 14 residues. The germline CDR1 and CDR2 sequences are SGHTA and FQGNSA. J was trimmed by 5 bases and V by 0 bases; bases with no gene match: 4. CDR3 amino acids: CASSLAGGPHEQYF. CDR3 bases: TGTGCCAGCAGCTTAGCGGGAGGGCCCCACGAGCAGTACTTC.

The CDR3 bases are TGTGCCAGCAGTCCCCGGGACTACTACAATGAGCAGTTCTTC. It encodes CASSPRDYYNEQFF. The chain is built from TRBV6-1 and TRBJ2-1; 7 bases are shared with TRBD2. CDR3 length: 14 amino acids. After removal of 5 bases from V and 3 bases from J, the junction contained 4 bases not matched to a gene. Germline lookup yields CDR1 MNHNS and CDR2 SASEGT.

CDR3 residues: CASSPKDTQYF. The CDR3 nucleotides read TGTGCCAGCAGCCCAAAAGATACGCAGTATTTT. V usage is TRBV7-8 and J usage is TRBJ2-3; D is undetermined. Germline V gene lookup returns CDR1 SGHVS and CDR2 FQNEAQ. Trimming left V 5 bases short and J 5 bases short, with 5 bases between. This CDR3 comprises 11 residues.

This clone was seen at least ten times. CDR3: CASSWGGNEQFF. The CDR3 nucleotides are TGTGCCAGCAGCTGGGGAGGCAATGAGCAGTTCTTC. The chain carries TRBV7-2 and TRBJ2-1; D may be TRBD2 (6 bases). The CDR3 is 12 residues long. Germline assignment: CDR1 SGHTA and CDR2 FQGNSA. V lost 4 bases to trimming and J lost 6 bases, with 7 bases between them.

This clone was detected many times. At the DNA level, this CDR3 is encoded by other sequences in the same sample as well. The chain uses TRBV7-9 and TRBJ1-1; D gene unclear. Germline CDR1 is SEHNR and CDR2 is FQNEAQ (reference sequence). The V end was cut by 3 bases, the J end by 4 bases, with 12 bases between. The length of the CDR3 is 14 residues. CDR3 in amino acids: CASSLSEASTEAFF. The CDR3 DNA is TGTGCCAGCAGCTTGTCCGAGGCGAGCACTGAAGCTTTCTTT. The full variable domain, completed using reference TRBV7-9 and TRBJ1-1, is DTGVSQNPRHKITKRGQNVTFRCDPISEHNRLYWYRQTLGQGPEFLTYFQNEAQLEKSRLLSDRFSAERPKGSFSTLEIQRTEQGDSAMYLCASSLSEASTEAFFGQGTRLTVV.

This clone was found a few times. The rearrangement links TRBV5-4 to TRBJ2-5; TRBD1 agrees at 7 bases. The CDR3 sequence is 15 residues long. CDR1 and CDR2 (germline): SGHNT, YYREEE (reference sequence). V shed 5 bases, J shed 1 base, and the junction held 8 bases outside the gene matches. CDR3 region: CASSPTRQGQETQYF. The CDR3 nucleotides are TGTGCCAGCAGTCCGACCCGACAGGGCCAAGAGACCCAGTACTTC.

The rearrangement uses TRBV2 and TRBJ2-3; 7 bases are a match to TRBD2. CDR1 SNHLY and CDR2 FYNNEI come from the germline V gene. The CDR3 totals 13 residues. Trimming took 8 bases from V and 0 from J; bases not matched to a gene: 2. The CDR3 sequence: CASGRESTDTQYF. As DNA, the CDR3 is TGTGCCAGCGGGCGGGAGAGCACAGATACGCAGTATTTT.

This clone occurred a few times. One base away lies a much larger clone, so this may be a sequencing read error. The chain is built from TRBV6-1 and TRBJ2-7; a possible D gene is TRBD1 (5 bases). The CDR3 spans 13 residues. Deletions cut 7 bases from V and 5 bases from J, with 15 bases between. Germline lookup yields CDR1 MNHNS and CDR2 SASEGT. CDR3: CASKGEFVHEQYF. The CDR3 DNA follows: TGTGCCAGCAAAGGGGAATTCGTCCACGAGCAGTACTTC.

This clone was detected only once. The V call is TRBV6-5, the J call TRBJ2-7; D gene ambiguous. Germline assignment: CDR1 MNHEY and CDR2 SVGAGI. Trimming pared 6 bases from V and 6 bases from J, leaving 21 bases between. This CDR3 region has 15 residues. CDR3 DNA: TGTGCCAGCAGACGCTTCGGGCAGGCGATGGCCGAGCAGTACTTC. Protein product: CASRRFGQAMAEQYF.